What follows are 20 T cell receptor beta chains derived from one specimen sequenced in a study of T cell responses to AZD1222 COVID-19 vaccine. The data were produced by immunoSEQ multiplex PCR, yet TCRdb's version contains in-frame clones alone and is incomplete. The sample lists 100,000 to 120,000 clones, approximately 89% occurring once. This specimen was peripheral blood, taken on day 0 of MenACWY control vaccination. These receptors came from an adult in good health.

The chain links TRBV7-2 to TRBJ2-7; D is unclear. The V end lost 1 base, the J end lost 4 bases, and 14 bases lay between the germline ends. This CDR3 is built from 15 residues. CDR1 is SGHTA, CDR2 FQGNSA, per germline. CDR3 in amino acids: CASSLGSPVPYEQYF. DNA for the CDR3: TGTGCCAGCAGCTTAGGATCGCCAGTGCCTTACGAGCAGTACTTC.

V is TRBV3-1 (or the pseudogene TRBV3-2) and J is TRBJ2-3; 12 nucleotides agree with TRBD2. Per the germline V gene, CDR1 is LGHDT and CDR2 is YNNKEL (reference sequence). This CDR3 region has 15 residues. J was trimmed by 6 bases and V by 4 bases; bases with no gene match: 5. CDR3 DNA sequence: TGTGCCAGCAGCCCTAGCGGGGGGGCATGGGATACGCAGTATTTT. Amino acid sequence: CASSPSGGAWDTQYF.

This chain connects TRBV7-9 to TRBJ2-2; 7 bases agree with TRBD1. The germline gives CDR1 SEHNR, CDR2 FQNEAQ (reference sequence). Trimming took 3 bases from V and 2 from J; bases not matched to a gene: 3. The CDR3 length is 15 residues. CDR3 DNA sequence: TGTGCCAGCAGCTTGGGGACAGCCAACACCGGGGAGCTGTTTTTT. Residues: CASSLGTANTGELFF.

The rearrangement uses TRBV3-1 (or the pseudogene TRBV3-2) and TRBJ2-7; D gene uncertain. Germline CDR1 and CDR2: LGHDT and YNNKEL (reference sequence). The CDR3 is made up of 12 amino acids. With 3 bases removed from V and 7 bases from J, the gap between germline ends came to 10 bases. CDR3 sequence (DNA): TGTGCCAGCAGCCATGACAATTGGGAGCAGTACTTC. This translates into CASSHDNWEQYF.

The rearrangement uses TRBV2 and TRBJ1-3; 9 nucleotides line up with TRBD1. The germline CDR1 and CDR2 sequences are SNHLY and FYNNEI. The CDR3 loop spans 18 amino acids. J lost 2 bases, V lost 6 bases, and 14 bases had no gene match. The CDR3 sequence: CASSLTGGGFITGNTIYF. The CDR3 DNA reads as TGTGCCAGCAGCTTGACAGGGGGTGGTTTTATAACTGGAAACACCATATATTTT.

J is TRBJ2-5 and V is TRBV18; D may be TRBD1 or TRBD2 (5 bases each). The V gene's germline CDR1 is KGHSH and CDR2 LQKENI. Between the trimmed V and J ends, which lost 6 bases and 5 bases, there was a span of 22 bases. The CDR3 extends over 16 amino acids. The CDR3, as DNA: TGTGCCAGCTCCCCGGCGGTGCGAGGGGCCGGGGAGACCCAGTACTTC. This gives the protein CASSPAVRGAGETQYF.

The chain carries TRBV14 and TRBJ1-1; 7 positions match TRBD1. This CDR3 spans 16 amino acids. CDR1 and CDR2 (germline): SGHDN, FVKESK. The trim removed 3 bases at V and 5 bases at J, leaving 12 bases unmatched. CDR3 protein: CASSHKMETGKTEAFF. As DNA, the CDR3 is TGTGCCAGCAGCCACAAGATGGAGACAGGGAAAACTGAAGCTTTCTTT.

The chain joins TRBV2 to TRBJ2-7; 9 nucleotides match TRBD1. The germline V gene has CDR1 SNHLY and CDR2 FYNNEI. V shed 6 bases, J shed 7 bases, and the junction held 13 bases outside the gene matches. The CDR3 runs 15 residues. CDR3 protein: CASSDRGNQVWEQYF. CDR3 DNA: TGTGCCAGCAGCGACAGGGGGAACCAGGTCTGGGAGCAGTACTTC.

The chain recombines TRBV10-2 with TRBJ2-4, with 7 positions matching TRBD1. The germline gives CDR1 WSHSY, CDR2 SAAADI. J was trimmed by 13 bases and V by 2 bases; bases with no gene match: 8. The CDR3 consists of 13 residues. The DNA for the CDR3 is TGCGCCAGCAGTGAGAGAAGACAGGGTTCACAGTACTTC. It yields the protein CASSERRQGSQYF.

The V and J genes are TRBV5-6 and TRBJ1-1; 9 nucleotides agree with TRBD1. The CDR3 spans 15 residues. Per germline, CDR1 SGHDT and CDR2 YYEEEE. The V and J ends lost 4 bases and 2 bases, in that order; junction bases with no gene match: 6. CDR3 sequence: CASSLTGGKNTEAFF. The CDR3 nucleotides read TGTGCCAGCAGCCTGACAGGGGGGAAAAACACTGAAGCTTTCTTT.

V is TRBV6-2 or TRBV6-3 and J is TRBJ1-1; 9 bases align to TRBD1. The CDR3 contains 16 residues. Germline V gene data show CDR1 as MNHEY and CDR2 as SVGEGT. After removal of 2 bases from V and 2 bases from J, the junction contained 6 bases not matched to a gene. The DNA of the CDR3 is TGTGCCAGCAGTTACCCTACAGGGGGCGTTAACACTGAAGCTTTCTTT. Protein product: CASSYPTGGVNTEAFF.

DNA of the CDR3: TGTGCCAGTTCGGGGTTCTACGAGCAGTACTTC. Its protein product is CASSGFYEQYF. This chain uses TRBV28 with TRBJ2-7, with D possibly being TRBD2 (5 bases). Trimming left V 9 bases short and J 3 bases short, with 9 bases between. The CDR3 contains 11 residues. Germline V CDR1 and CDR2: MDHEN, SYDVKM. Using reference TRBV28 and TRBJ2-7 for the parts outside the CDR3, the full variable domain is DVKVTQSSRYLVKRTGEKVFLECVQDMDHENMFWYRQDPGLGLRLIYFSYDVKMKEKGDIPEGYSVSREKKERFSLILESASTNQTSMYLCASSGFYEQYFGPGTRLTVT.

This clone was detected once. The chain carries TRBV9 and TRBJ2-1; TRBD2 matches at 11 bases. V was clipped by 4 bases and J by 6 bases; unmatched bases: 6. Germline loops: CDR1 SGDLS, CDR2 YYNGEE. The CDR3 is 15 amino acids. For the CDR3, the DNA is TGTGCCAGCAGCCCAGAAGGGACTAGCGGCAATGAGCAGTTCTTC. This translates into CASSPEGTSGNEQFF.

The gene calls are TRBV12-3 or TRBV12-4 and TRBJ1-3; no firm D call. The length of the CDR3 is 13 residues. V was trimmed by 3 bases and J by 5 bases, leaving 8 bases between them. This CDR3 is CASSLAGRNTIYF. The CDR3 coding sequence is TGTGCCAGCAGTTTGGCAGGAAGAAACACCATATATTTT.

V is TRBV11-2 and J is TRBJ2-7; TRBD2 matches 13 bases. Germline lookup yields CDR1 SGHAT and CDR2 FQNNGV. The junction had 2 bases not matched to a gene; V was cut back by 5 bases and J by 1 base. CDR3 length equals 15 residues. CDR3 in amino acids: CASSLGLAGSYEQYF. The CDR3 nucleotides read TGTGCCAGCAGCCTGGGACTAGCGGGGTCCTACGAGCAGTACTTC.

This clone was counted a single time. The rearrangement links TRBV25-1 to TRBJ2-1; TRBD2 agrees at 8 bases. The CDR3 is 15 amino acids. J lost 6 bases, V lost 8 bases, and 12 bases had no gene match. The germline V gene encodes CDR1 MGHDK and CDR2 SYGVNS. CDR3 in amino acids: CASSPVGGGGNEQFF. The CDR3 nucleotides read TGTGCCAGCTCCCCCGTCGGGGGGGGCGGCAATGAGCAGTTCTTC.

The chain links TRBV27 to TRBJ2-7; D remains ambiguous. Germline CDR1 and CDR2: MNHEY and SMNVEV (reference sequence). With 5 bases removed from V and 5 bases from J, the gap between germline ends came to 10 bases. The CDR3 loop spans 12 amino acids. The CDR3 loop reads CASSHLGHEQYF. CDR3 DNA: TGTGCCAGCAGTCACCTGGGCCACGAGCAGTACTTC.

This clone was picked up one time. The gene calls are TRBV10-3 and TRBJ2-3, with 7 bases identical to TRBD1. The CDR3 is made up of 15 amino acids. CDR1 is ENHRY, CDR2 SYGVKD, per germline. After removal of 6 bases from V and 2 bases from J, the junction contained 8 bases not matched to a gene. The CDR3 DNA follows: TGTGCCATCAGCACCGGGACAGCACCCACAGATACGCAGTATTTT. Translating it yields CAISTGTAPTDTQYF.

The gene calls are TRBV10-3 and TRBJ1-5, with D perhaps matching TRBD1 (5 bases). CDR1 ENHRY and CDR2 SYGVKD come from the germline V gene. The CDR3 runs to 15 residues. Trimming stripped 2 bases from V and 2 bases from J, with 10 bases between. CDR3 DNA: TGTGCCATCAGTGAGGGAAGGGGCGGCAATCAGCCCCAGCATTTT. Its protein is CAISEGRGGNQPQHF.

This clone came up once. V gene TRBV7-9 combines with J gene TRBJ1-2; TRBD1 is a possible D gene (5 bases). Trimming shortened V by 3 bases and J by 3 bases, and 11 bases separated the two germline ends. From germline, CDR1 is SEHNR and CDR2 FQNEAQ (reference sequence). This CDR3 comprises 14 residues. CDR3 region: CASSLGVEDYGYTF. CDR3 in DNA: TGTGCCAGCAGCTTGGGGGTGGAGGACTATGGCTACACCTTC.